One sample yielded the 28 T cell receptor gamma chains listed below, sequenced in a study of Vδ1+ human thymocytes. General study findings and limits: In the thymus, TRG and TRD repertoires looked highly polyclonal with Gaussian CDR3 lengths.

RNA was extracted from the cells and then reverse transcribed. Multiplex PCR used pooled V-gene forward primers and a constant-region reverse primer to amplify CDR3s. TCRdb fed the multiplex PCR reads to CATT. The sample shows about 36,000 gamma-chain clones, around 20% of them seen only once. These receptors have no identified antigens. The material sequenced was Vdelta1+ gamma-delta thymocytes from the thymus. Subset reported: FACS-sorted CD3+ TCRalphabeta- TCRVdelta1+ TCRVdelta2- thymocytes. The receptors shown here come from a girl less than two years old who had congenital heart surgery.

V gene TRGV9 combines with J gene TRGJ1 or TRGJ2. CDR3 length: 13 residues. The germline V gene has CDR1 GITISATS and CDR2 ISYDGTV (reference sequence). The V gene end was trimmed by 0 bases and the J gene end by 8 bases; junction bases not matched to a gene: 7. CDR3 region: CALWEVSGDKKLF. The CDR3 nucleotides read TGTGCCTTGTGGGAGGTGTCCGGCGATAAGAAACTCTTT.

This clone was observed a few times. V usage is TRGV9 and J usage is TRGJP2. CDR1 and CDR2 from the germline V gene are GITISATS and ISYDGTV (reference sequence). The CDR3 covers 13 residues. Trimming at V came to 5 bases and at J to 4 bases, leaving 4 bases not matched to a gene. CDR3 nucleotide sequence: TGTGCCTTGTGGGGCCTTAGTGATTGGATCAAGACGTTT. Translating gives CALWGLSDWIKTF.

This clone was found a few times. This may be a read error, as it is one base from a much larger clone. V and J are TRGV9 and TRGJ1 or TRGJ2. Germline V CDR1 and CDR2: GITISATS, ISYDGTV (reference sequence). The length of the CDR3 is 11 residues. V dropped 0 bases and J dropped 12; count of bases not matched to a gene: 5. The CDR3 spells CALWEVHRKLF. CDR3 bases: TGTGCCTTGTGGGAGGTGCATAGGAAACTCTTT.

V and J are TRGV8 and TRGJP2. Per germline, CDR1 VENAVY and CDR2 YDSYNSRV. This CDR3 is built from 15 residues. V lost 6 bases and J lost 1; bases outside the gene matches: 8. The CDR3 is CATWSHTSSDWIKTF. The CDR3 bases are TGTGCCACCTGGAGCCACACTAGTAGTGATTGGATCAAGACGTTT.

This clone was picked up a small number of times. The rearrangement joins TRGV5 to TRGJ1 or TRGJ2. There are 11 residues in the CDR3. Germline loops: CDR1 VINAFY, CDR2 YDVSNSKD. The ends lost 2 bases at V and 9 bases at J; junction bases unmatched: 4. The CDR3 DNA reads TGTGCCACCTGGGACAAAACTAAGAAACTCTTT. Its protein product is CATWDKTKKLF.

This clone was seen only a few times. The rearrangement links TRGV8 to TRGJP2. The CDR3 runs to 13 residues. Germline loops: CDR1 VENAVY, CDR2 YDSYNSRV. J was trimmed by 12 bases and V by 4 bases; bases with no gene match: 11. The CDR3 is CATWDGQVGIKTF. The CDR3 nucleotides read TGTGCCACCTGGGACGGCCAGGTAGGGATCAAGACGTTT.

This clone has only a few counts. The rearrangement links TRGV5 to TRGJ1 or TRGJ2. The germline CDR1 and CDR2 sequences are VINAFY and YDVSNSKD. This CDR3 contains 14 residues. J was trimmed by 0 bases and V by 2 bases; bases with no gene match: 4. The CDR3 sequence: CATWDTANYYKKLF. CDR3 nucleotide sequence: TGTGCCACCTGGGACACCGCGAATTATTATAAGAAACTCTTT.

This clone was counted only a few times. At the DNA level, this CDR3 is encoded by other sequences in the same sample as well. The V and J genes are TRGV9 and TRGJ1 or TRGJ2. This CDR3 spans 12 amino acids. V shed 3 bases, J shed 7 bases, and the junction held 6 bases outside the gene matches. From germline, CDR1 is GITISATS and CDR2 ISYDGTV (reference sequence). The DNA of the CDR3 is TGTGCCTTGTGGGAGCCCGGATATAAGAAACTCTTT. Translation gives CALWEPGYKKLF.

This clone showed up just a few times. The chain couples TRGV4 to TRGJ1 or TRGJ2. The V gene end was trimmed by 2 bases and the J gene end by 7 bases; junction bases not matched to a gene: 8. CDR3 length: 13 residues. Germline V gene lookup returns CDR1 EGSTGY and CDR2 YDSYTSSV. The CDR3 DNA sequence: TGTGCCACCTGGGATGCCCGGTGGTATAAGAAACTCTTT. Translating gives CATWDARWYKKLF.

About this clone itself: Just one base apart from a much larger clone, this may be a read error. The sample has other DNA sequences that encode this CDR3 too. The V gene is TRGV9, the J gene TRGJ1 or TRGJ2. The CDR3 loop spans 11 amino acids. With 0 bases clipped from V and 12 bases from J, the junction kept 5 bases outside the gene matches. CDR1 is GITISATS, CDR2 ISYDGTV, per germline (reference sequence). Here the CDR3 reads CALWEVRRKLF. The CDR3 DNA sequence: TGTGCCTTGTGGGAGGTGCGGAGGAAACTCTTT.

This clone was seen a few times. A clone one base away is much larger, so this may be a read error. Other DNA sequences of this sample code for an identical CDR3. The V gene is TRGV8, the J gene TRGJ1 or TRGJ2. The ends lost 3 bases at V and 6 bases at J; junction bases unmatched: 5. The CDR3 is made up of 12 amino acids. Germline CDR1 VENAVY, CDR2 YDSYNSRV. CDR3 bases: TGTGCCACCTGGGATTCTTGTTATAAGAAACTCTTT. Translation: CATWDSCYKKLF.

This clone was counted a few times. The V call is TRGV2, the J call TRGJ1 or TRGJ2. With V trimmed by 10 bases and J by 3 bases, 3 bases remained unmatched. Germline CDR1 and CDR2: EGSNGY and YDSYNSKV. The CDR3 spans 10 residues. The CDR3 DNA is TGTGCCACACGTTATTATAAGAAACTCTTT. The encoded protein is CATRYYKKLF.

In this sample, this clone turned up a few times. This chain connects TRGV8 to TRGJP2. V was clipped by 1 base and J by 0 bases; unmatched bases: 5. This CDR3 spans 16 amino acids. In germline, CDR1 is VENAVY, CDR2 YDSYNSRV. In DNA form, the CDR3 reads TGTGCCACCTGGGATAGTAGCAATAGTAGTGATTGGATCAAGACGTTT. It translates to CATWDSSNSSDWIKTF.

This clone appeared a single time. This sequence joins TRGV9 and TRGJ1 or TRGJ2. The trim removed 1 base at V and 0 bases at J, leaving 6 bases unmatched. From germline, CDR1 is GITISATS and CDR2 ISYDGTV (reference sequence). There are 15 residues in the CDR3. The CDR3 nucleotides read TGTGCCTTGTGGGAGGTTAGCGGGAATTATTATAAGAAACTCTTT. This encodes CALWEVSGNYYKKLF.

The chain uses TRGV4 and TRGJ1 or TRGJ2. The CDR3 has 13 residues. Per germline, CDR1 EGSTGY and CDR2 YDSYTSSV. Losses at the gene ends were 5 bases for V and 3 bases for J; bases not matched to a gene: 7. The CDR3 is CATWAYSYYKKLF. The CDR3 nucleotides read TGTGCCACCTGGGCCTATTCTTATTATAAGAAACTCTTT.

A note on this clone: Other DNA sequences of this sample code for an identical CDR3. The chain couples TRGV8 to TRGJ1 or TRGJ2. Germline V lookup: CDR1 VENAVY, CDR2 YDSYNSRV. J lost 9 bases, V lost 0 bases, and 5 bases had no gene match. The CDR3 totals 12 residues. In DNA, the CDR3 is TGTGCCACCTGGGATAGGCTGGGTAAGAAACTCTTT. It yields the protein CATWDRLGKKLF.

In its sample, this clone was seen a few times. The rearrangement uses TRGV5 and TRGJ1 or TRGJ2. The CDR3 extends over 15 amino acids. Trimming cost V 0 bases and J 5 bases; bases outside gene matches: 10. Germline loops: CDR1 VINAFY, CDR2 YDVSNSKD. CDR3 DNA: TGTGCCACCTGGGACAGGCCGCAATCAAATTATAAGAAACTCTTT. Its translation is CATWDRPQSNYKKLF.

V gene TRGV8 combines with J gene TRGJ1 or TRGJ2. Germline CDR1 VENAVY, CDR2 YDSYNSRV. V lost 4 bases and J lost 12; bases outside the gene matches: 9. The CDR3 extends over 11 amino acids. The CDR3 sequence is CATWDRCGKLF. In nucleotides, the CDR3 is TGTGCCACCTGGGACAGGTGCGGGAAACTCTTT.

This clone was seen a few times. This chain joins TRGV3 and TRGJ1 or TRGJ2. V was pared by 4 bases and J by 5 bases, with 5 bases of the junction left unmatched. This CDR3 comprises 12 residues. Germline V gene data show CDR1 as VTNTFY and CDR2 as YDVSTARD (reference sequence). This chain's CDR3 is CATWESNYKKLF. The CDR3 coding sequence is TGTGCCACCTGGGAGTCAAATTATAAGAAACTCTTT.

Judged by abundance, this clone is medium-sized (0.01 to 0.1%). This may arise from a read error, as a much more abundant clone is one base away. At the DNA level, this CDR3 is encoded by other sequences in the same sample as well. V gene TRGV2 combines with J gene TRGJ1 or TRGJ2. Germline V lookup: CDR1 EGSNGY, CDR2 YDSYNSKV. This CDR3 is built from 13 residues. V gave up 0 bases and J gave up 4 bases; unmatched junction bases: 3. CDR3 DNA: TGTGCCACCTGGGACGGGCCATATTATAAGAAACTCTTT. Protein sequence: CATWDGPYYKKLF.

The chain joins TRGV3 to TRGJ1 or TRGJ2. V was pared by 0 bases and J by 4 bases, with 9 bases of the junction left unmatched. This CDR3 is 15 amino acids long. CDR1 VTNTFY and CDR2 YDVSTARD come from the germline V gene (reference sequence). The CDR3 DNA reads TGTGCCACCTGGGACAGGCTATGGATGTATTATAAGAAACTCTTT. As protein: CATWDRLWMYYKKLF.

Details on this clone: One junction end disagrees with the germline gene, perhaps due to a read error. This chain connects TRGV2 to TRGJ1 or TRGJ2. The CDR3 loop spans 11 amino acids. The germline CDR1 and CDR2 sequences are EGSNGY and YDSYNSKV. CDR3 DNA: TGCGCCACCTGGGACGGGCCGTTGGAACTCTTT. Translated, it gives CATWDGPLELF.

This clone came up a few times. The chain recombines TRGV9 with TRGJ1 or TRGJ2. CDR3 length: 14 residues. Germline CDR1 reads GITISATS; CDR2 reads ISYDGTV (reference sequence). V lost 4 bases to trimming and J lost 6 bases; unmatched junction nucleotides: 12. CDR3 sequence reads: CALWDFEYCYKKLF. The CDR3 nucleotides read TGTGCCTTGTGGGATTTTGAGTACTGTTATAAGAAACTCTTT.

The J gene is TRGJP2, the V gene TRGV3. Germline V lookup: CDR1 VTNTFY, CDR2 YDVSTARD (reference sequence). J gave up 0 bases and V 4 bases, and 5 bases lay outside the gene matches. This CDR3 comprises 15 residues. The CDR3 here is CATWEIYSSDWIKTF. CDR3 nucleotides: TGTGCCACCTGGGAGATTTATAGTAGTGATTGGATCAAGACGTTT.

On this clone itself: Mismatch with germline at one junction end may stem from a read error. The V call is TRGV2, the J call TRGJP2. CDR3 length: 16 residues. CDR1 and CDR2 (germline): EGSNGY, YDSYNSKV. CDR3 region: CANWDGPYSSDWIKTF. For the CDR3, the DNA is TGTGCCAACTGGGACGGGCCGTATAGTAGTGATTGGATCAAGACGTTT.

V usage is TRGV9 and J usage is TRGJ1 or TRGJ2. After removal of 0 bases from V and 3 bases from J, the junction contained 23 bases not matched to a gene. Germline assignment: CDR1 GITISATS and CDR2 ISYDGTV (reference sequence). CDR3 length equals 20 residues. The CDR3 coding sequence is TGTGCCTTGTGGGAGGTGCGGGCGTTTCCAGCCCCCCTGAGTTATTATAAGAAACTCTTT. Translating gives CALWEVRAFPAPLSYYKKLF.

The gene calls are TRGV8 and TRGJ1 or TRGJ2. Germline V lookup: CDR1 VENAVY, CDR2 YDSYNSRV. The CDR3 has 14 amino acids. The ends lost 4 bases at V and 8 bases at J; junction bases unmatched: 14. The CDR3 DNA sequence: TGTGCCACCTGGGACCCCGGAGGAATAAATAAGAAACTCTTT. Translating gives CATWDPGGINKKLF.

This clone was seen a few times. This chain connects TRGV5 to TRGJ1 or TRGJ2. The CDR3 length is 14 residues. CDR1 is VINAFY, CDR2 YDVSNSKD, per germline. After removal of 1 base from V and 7 bases from J, the junction contained 10 bases not matched to a gene. The CDR3 DNA follows: TGTGCCACCTGGGACAGCGCTCTGGAATATAAGAAACTCTTT. It is translated as CATWDSALEYKKLF.